This TCR beta chain was observed in a study of beta chain features in type 1 diabetes. The overall study: Summed over all samples, the examined sorted cells came to 95 million to 120 million.

This CDR3 is 18 amino acids long. Germline V lookup: CDR1 ENHRY, CDR2 SYGVKD. V was pared by 2 bases and J by 7 bases, with 26 bases between. Staining for CD45RO/CCR7/CD25/CD127/CD95/CD27 allowed sorting of CD4+ naive, central memory, regulatory and stem cell-like memory cells. Worth noting for this clone: Its antigen is not known.

General study results and limits: Among all four CD4+ subsets, Type 1 diabetes patients had TCRB CDR3s that were moderately but significantly shorter. The naive, central memory and Treg TCRB repertoires of patients appeared to be more similar to one another than those of healthy donors.

Isolated RNA was reverse transcribed in full, so expressed TCRB transcripts were sequenced. Using immunoSEQ multiplex PCR, the repertoire was profiled, and TCRdb retains in-frame clones only, with some absent. The table lists about 270,000 clones, 13% to 15% of them singletons. This TCR came from a woman aged 40 to 49 in good health. The source material was naive CD4+ T cells from blood. This chain links TRBV10-3 with TRBJ2-5; D unclear. The CDR3 region is CAISELLSSPSLESTQYF. The CDR3 nucleotides are TGTGCCATCAGTGAGCTTCTATCATCCCCCAGCCTAGAGTCGACCCAGTACTTC.